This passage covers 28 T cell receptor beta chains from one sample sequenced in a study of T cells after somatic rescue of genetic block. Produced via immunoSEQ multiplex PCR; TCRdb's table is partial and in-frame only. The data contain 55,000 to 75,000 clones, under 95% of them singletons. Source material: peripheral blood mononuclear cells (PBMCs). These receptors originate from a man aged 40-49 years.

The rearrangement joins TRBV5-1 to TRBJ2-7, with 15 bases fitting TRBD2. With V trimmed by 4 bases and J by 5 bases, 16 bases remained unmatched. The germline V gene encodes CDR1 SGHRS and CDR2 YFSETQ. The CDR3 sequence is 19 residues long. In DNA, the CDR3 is TGCGCCAGCAGCCTAGGCCGGGGTTGGACTAGCGGGAGGGCCGACGAGCAGTACTTC. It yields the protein CASSLGRGWTSGRADEQYF. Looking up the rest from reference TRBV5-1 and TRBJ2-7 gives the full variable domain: KAGVTQTPRYLIKTRGQQVTLSCSPISGHRSVSWYQQTPGQGLQFLFEYFSETQRNKGNFPGRFSGRQFSNSRSEMNVSTLELGDSALYLCASSLGRGWTSGRADEQYFGPGTRLTVT.

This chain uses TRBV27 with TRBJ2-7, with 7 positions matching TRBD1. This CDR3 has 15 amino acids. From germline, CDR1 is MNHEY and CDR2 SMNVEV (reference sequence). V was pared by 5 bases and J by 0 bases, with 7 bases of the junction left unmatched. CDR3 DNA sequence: TGTGCCAGCAGTACCCCGGGACAGAGCTCCTACGAGCAGTACTTC. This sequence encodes CASSTPGQSSYEQYF.

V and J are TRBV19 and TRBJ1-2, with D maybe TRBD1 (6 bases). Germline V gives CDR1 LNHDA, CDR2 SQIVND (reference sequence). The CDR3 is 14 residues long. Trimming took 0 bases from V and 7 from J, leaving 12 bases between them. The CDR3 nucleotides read TGTGCCAGTAGTATAGAAAGGACAGTCCCTGGCTACACCTTC. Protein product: CASSIERTVPGYTF.

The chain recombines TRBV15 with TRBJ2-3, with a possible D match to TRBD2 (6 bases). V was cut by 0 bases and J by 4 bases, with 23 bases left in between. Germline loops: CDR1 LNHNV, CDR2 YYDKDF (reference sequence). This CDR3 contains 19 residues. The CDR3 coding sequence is TGTGCCACCAGCAGAGATCTCGTGGGACCGGGGCGGGGCCCAGATACGCAGTATTTT. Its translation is CATSRDLVGPGRGPDTQYF.

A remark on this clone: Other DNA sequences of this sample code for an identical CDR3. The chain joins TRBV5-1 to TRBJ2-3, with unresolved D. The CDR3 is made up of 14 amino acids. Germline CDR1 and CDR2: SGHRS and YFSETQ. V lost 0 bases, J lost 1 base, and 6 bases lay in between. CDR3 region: CASSLASGTDTQYF. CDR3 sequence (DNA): TGCGCCAGCAGCTTGGCCTCTGGCACAGATACGCAGTATTTT.

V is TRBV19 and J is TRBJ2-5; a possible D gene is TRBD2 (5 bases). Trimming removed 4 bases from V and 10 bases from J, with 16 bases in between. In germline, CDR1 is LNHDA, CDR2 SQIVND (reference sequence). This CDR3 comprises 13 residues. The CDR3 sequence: CASSTSTGRDQYF. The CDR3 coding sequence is TGTGCCAGTAGTACCTCGACGGGAAGGGACCAGTACTTC.

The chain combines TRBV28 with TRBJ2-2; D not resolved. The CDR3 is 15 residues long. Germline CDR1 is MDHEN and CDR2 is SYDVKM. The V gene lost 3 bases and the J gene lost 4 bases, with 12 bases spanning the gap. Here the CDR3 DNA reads TGTGCCAGCAGTTTTGTAGCCGCGAGCACCGGGGAGCTGTTTTTT. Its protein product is CASSFVAASTGELFF.

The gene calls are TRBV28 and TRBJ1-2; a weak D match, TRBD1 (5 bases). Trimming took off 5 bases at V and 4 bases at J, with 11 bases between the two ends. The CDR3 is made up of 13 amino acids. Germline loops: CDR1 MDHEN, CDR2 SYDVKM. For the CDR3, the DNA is TGTGCCAGCAGTCCAGGACAAATCTATGGCTACACCTTC. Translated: CASSPGQIYGYTF.

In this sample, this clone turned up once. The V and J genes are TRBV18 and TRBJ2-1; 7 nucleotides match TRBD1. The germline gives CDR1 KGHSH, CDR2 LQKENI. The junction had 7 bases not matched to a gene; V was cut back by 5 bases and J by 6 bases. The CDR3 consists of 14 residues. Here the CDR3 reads CASSSSGTVNEQFF. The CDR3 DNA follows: TGTGCCAGCTCATCATCCGGGACAGTCAATGAGCAGTTCTTC.

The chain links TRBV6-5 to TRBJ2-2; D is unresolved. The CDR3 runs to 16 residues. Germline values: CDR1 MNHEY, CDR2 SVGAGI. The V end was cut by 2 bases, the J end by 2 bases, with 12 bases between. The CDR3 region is CASSYPRGVNTGELFF. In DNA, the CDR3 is TGTGCCAGCAGTTACCCCCGAGGTGTTAACACCGGGGAGCTGTTTTTT.

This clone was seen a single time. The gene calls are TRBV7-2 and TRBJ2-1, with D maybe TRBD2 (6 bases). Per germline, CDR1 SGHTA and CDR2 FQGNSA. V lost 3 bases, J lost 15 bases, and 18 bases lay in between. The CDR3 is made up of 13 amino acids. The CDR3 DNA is TGTGCCAGCAGCTTCGAGAGGGCTAGCGTTCTGTTCTTC. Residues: CASSFERASVLFF.

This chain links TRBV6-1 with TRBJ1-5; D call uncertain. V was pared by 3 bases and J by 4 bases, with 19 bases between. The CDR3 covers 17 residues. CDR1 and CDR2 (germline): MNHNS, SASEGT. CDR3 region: CASSESRWSLANQPQHF. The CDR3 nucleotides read TGTGCCAGCAGTGAGAGTCGATGGAGTCTGGCAAATCAGCCCCAGCATTTT.

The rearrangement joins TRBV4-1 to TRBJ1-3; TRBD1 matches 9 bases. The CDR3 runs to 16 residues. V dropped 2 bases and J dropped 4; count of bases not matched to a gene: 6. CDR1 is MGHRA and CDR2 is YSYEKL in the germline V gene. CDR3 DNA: TGCGCCAGCAGCCAACCAGGACAGGGGAGAGGAAACACCATATATTTT. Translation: CASSQPGQGRGNTIYF.

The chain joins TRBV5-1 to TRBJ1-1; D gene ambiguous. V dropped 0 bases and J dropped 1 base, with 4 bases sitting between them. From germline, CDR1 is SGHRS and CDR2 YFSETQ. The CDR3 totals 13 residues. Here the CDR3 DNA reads TGCGCCAGCAGCTTGGGAGAGAACACTGAAGCTTTCTTT. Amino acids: CASSLGENTEAFF.

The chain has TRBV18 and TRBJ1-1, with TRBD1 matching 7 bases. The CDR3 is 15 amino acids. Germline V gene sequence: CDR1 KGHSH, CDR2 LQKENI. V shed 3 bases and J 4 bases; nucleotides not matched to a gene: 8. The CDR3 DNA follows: TGTGCCAGCTCACCTCCACAGGGGAGGAGCACTGAAGCTTTCTTT. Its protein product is CASSPPQGRSTEAFF.

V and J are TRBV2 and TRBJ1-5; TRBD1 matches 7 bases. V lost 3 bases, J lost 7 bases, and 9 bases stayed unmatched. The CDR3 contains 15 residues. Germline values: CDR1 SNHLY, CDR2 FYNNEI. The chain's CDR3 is CASSEWTGGGQPQHF. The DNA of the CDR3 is TGTGCCAGCAGTGAGTGGACAGGCGGGGGGCAGCCCCAGCATTTT.

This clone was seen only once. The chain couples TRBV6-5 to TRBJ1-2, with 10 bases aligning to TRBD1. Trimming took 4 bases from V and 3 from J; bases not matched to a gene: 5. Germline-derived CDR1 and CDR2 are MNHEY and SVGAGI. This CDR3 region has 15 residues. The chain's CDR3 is CASSSAGTGDYGYTF. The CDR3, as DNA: TGTGCCAGCAGTTCCGCAGGGACAGGGGACTATGGCTACACCTTC.

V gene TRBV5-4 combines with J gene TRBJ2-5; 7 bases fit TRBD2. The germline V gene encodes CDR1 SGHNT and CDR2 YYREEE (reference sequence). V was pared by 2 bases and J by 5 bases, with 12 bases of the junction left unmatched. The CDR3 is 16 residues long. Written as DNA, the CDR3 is TGTGCCAGCAGCTTTCCGGGAGGCAGGTCCCGGGAGACCCAGTACTTC. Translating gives CASSFPGGRSRETQYF.

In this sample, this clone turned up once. The CDR3 loop reads CASSSGSSYNEQFF. The CDR3 DNA sequence: TGTGCCAGTAGTAGTGGCAGTTCCTACAATGAGCAGTTCTTC. J is TRBJ2-1 and V is TRBV19, with unresolved D. V was trimmed by 4 bases and J by 1 base, leaving 8 bases between them. The CDR3 is 14 residues long. The germline CDR1 and CDR2 sequences are LNHDA and SQIVND (reference sequence).

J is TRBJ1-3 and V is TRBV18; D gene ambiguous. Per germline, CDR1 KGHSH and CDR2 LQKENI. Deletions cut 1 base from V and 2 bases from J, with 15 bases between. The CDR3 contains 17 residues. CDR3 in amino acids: CASSPREAGWTGNTIYF. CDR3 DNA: TGTGCCAGCTCACCACGGGAGGCGGGTTGGACTGGAAACACCATATATTTT.

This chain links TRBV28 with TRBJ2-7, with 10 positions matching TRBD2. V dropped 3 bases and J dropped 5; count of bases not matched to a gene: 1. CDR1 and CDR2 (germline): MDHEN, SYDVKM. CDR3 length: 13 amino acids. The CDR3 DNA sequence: TGTGCCAGCAGTTTCCTAGCGGGAGACGAGCAGTACTTC. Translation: CASSFLAGDEQYF.

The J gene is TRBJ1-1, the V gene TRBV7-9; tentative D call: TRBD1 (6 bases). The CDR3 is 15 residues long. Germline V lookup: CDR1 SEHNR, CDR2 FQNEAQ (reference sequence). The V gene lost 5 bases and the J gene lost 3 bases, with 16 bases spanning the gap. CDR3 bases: TGTGCCAGCAGCGTAAGGGACACAGGAGACACTGAAGCTTTCTTT. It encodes CASSVRDTGDTEAFF.

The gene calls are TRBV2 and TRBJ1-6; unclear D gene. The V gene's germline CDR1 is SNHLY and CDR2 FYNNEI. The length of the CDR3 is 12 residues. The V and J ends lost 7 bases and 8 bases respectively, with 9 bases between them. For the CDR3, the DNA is TGTGCCAGCACCAACCTCCATTCACCCCTCCACTTT. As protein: CASTNLHSPLHF.

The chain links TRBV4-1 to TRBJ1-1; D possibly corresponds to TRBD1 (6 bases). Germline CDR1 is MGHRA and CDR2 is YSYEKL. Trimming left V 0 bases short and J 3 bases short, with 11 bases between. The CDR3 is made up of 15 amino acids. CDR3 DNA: TGCGCCAGCAGCCAAGAGGCAGGGGAGGACACTGAAGCTTTCTTT. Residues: CASSQEAGEDTEAFF.

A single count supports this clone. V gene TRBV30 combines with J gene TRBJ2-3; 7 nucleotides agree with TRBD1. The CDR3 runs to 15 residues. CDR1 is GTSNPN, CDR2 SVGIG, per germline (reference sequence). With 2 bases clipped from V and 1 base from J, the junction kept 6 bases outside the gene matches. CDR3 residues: CAWSLGTEGTDTQYF. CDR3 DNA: TGTGCCTGGAGTCTAGGGACAGAAGGCACAGATACGCAGTATTTT.

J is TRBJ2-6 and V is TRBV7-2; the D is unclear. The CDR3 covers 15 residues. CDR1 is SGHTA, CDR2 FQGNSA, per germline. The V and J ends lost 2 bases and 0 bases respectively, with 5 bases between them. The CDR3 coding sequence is TGTGCCAGCAGCTTACAGGTCTCTGGGGCCAACGTCCTGACTTTC. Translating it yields CASSLQVSGANVLTF. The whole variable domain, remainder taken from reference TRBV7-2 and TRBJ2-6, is GAGVSQSPSNKVTEKGKDVELRCDPISGHTALYWYRQSLGQGLEFLIYFQGNSAPDKSGLPSDRFSAERTGGSVSTLTIQRTQQEDSAVYLCASSLQVSGANVLTFGAGSRLTVL.

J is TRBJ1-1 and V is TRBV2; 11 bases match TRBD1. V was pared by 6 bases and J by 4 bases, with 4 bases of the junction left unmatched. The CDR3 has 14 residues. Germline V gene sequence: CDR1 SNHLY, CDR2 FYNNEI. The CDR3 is CASRGQGVGTEAFF. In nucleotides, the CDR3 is TGTGCCAGCAGGGGACAGGGGGTGGGCACTGAAGCTTTCTTT.

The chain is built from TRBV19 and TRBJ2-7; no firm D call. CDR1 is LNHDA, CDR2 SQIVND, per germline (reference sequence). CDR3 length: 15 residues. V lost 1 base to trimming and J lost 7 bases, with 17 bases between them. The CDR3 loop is CASSIASRSDGEQYF. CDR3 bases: TGTGCCAGTAGTATAGCCAGCCGGAGCGATGGGGAGCAGTACTTC.